A single sample gave rise to the 4 T cell receptor beta chains below, sequenced in a study of blood T cell repertoires in COVID-19 (TCRdb year 2020). Libraries came from the immunoSEQ multiplex PCR assay. TCRdb holds this immuneACCESS table with in-frame rearrangements only. Some clones are missing; in checked studies, unresolved V genes explain under half, and the rest has no known cause. Recorded for this sample are 110,000 to 150,000 clones; approximately 78% of them occurred a single time. The ten largest account for around 5.5% of the sample. Material for sequencing was PBMCs or T cells enriched from blood (not recorded which). Source of these receptors: a woman aged 50 to 60 who had recovered from COVID-19.

The V call is TRBV12-3 or TRBV12-4, the J call TRBJ1-2, with D uncertain. The CDR3 extends over 13 amino acids. The V end was cut by 5 bases, the J end by 3 bases, with 10 bases between. The CDR3 is CASSPAEDYGYTF. CDR3 bases: TGTGCCAGCAGTCCCGCGGAGGACTATGGCTACACCTTC.

The chain is built from TRBV7-9 and TRBJ2-1, with D possibly matching TRBD2 (6 bases). Trimming took 4 bases from V and 8 from J, leaving 18 bases between them. The CDR3 totals 15 residues. Germline-derived CDR1 and CDR2 are SEHNR and FQNEAQ (reference sequence). CDR3 nucleotides: TGTGCCAGCAGCTCTTGGGCGGGGTCCGTGCATGAGCAGTTCTTC. It specifies CASSSWAGSVHEQFF. The full variable domain, in which reference TRBV7-9 and TRBJ2-1 provide the parts outside the CDR3, is DTGVSQNPRHKITKRGQNVTFRCDPISEHNRLYWYRQTLGQGPEFLTYFQNEAQLEKSRLLSDRFSAERPKGSFSTLEIQRTEQGDSAMYLCASSSWAGSVHEQFFGPGTRLTVL.

This clone was seen a single time. CDR3 coding DNA: TGCGCCAGCAGCCAGGACAGGGTTTCACTCGGTGGCTACACCTTC. Protein sequence: CASSQDRVSLGGYTF. The chain couples TRBV5-1 to TRBJ1-2; 8 bases are a match to TRBD1. Trimming removed 4 bases from V and 7 bases from J; junction bases left unmatched: 12. The CDR3 length is 15 residues. Per germline, CDR1 SGHRS and CDR2 YFSETQ.

The CDR3 nucleotides are TGCAGCGCACAAACAGGGTTGGCCACAGATACGCAGTATTTT. It yields the protein CSAQTGLATDTQYF. The chain carries TRBV29-1 and TRBJ2-3; a possible D gene is TRBD1 (6 bases). The V end lost 7 bases, the J end lost 2 bases, and 16 bases lay between the germline ends. This CDR3 spans 14 amino acids. Germline values: CDR1 SQVTM, CDR2 ANQGSEA.